This TCR gamma chain emerged from a study of Vδ1+ human thymocytes (dated by TCRdb to between 2018 and 2020). Background for the entire study: As a data resource, the study described the mRNA-level TRG and TRD CDR3 repertoires found in highly purified Vdelta1+ thymocytes taken from young children. Validation of the multiplex-based CDR3 amplicon strategy against 5'RACE-based CDR3 amplicon generation methods had been performed previously.

Thymic samples were depleted of alphabeta T cells, then CD3+ TCRVdelta1+ TCRVdelta2- thymocytes were FACS-sorted. Sorted Vdelta1+ thymocyte purity ranged from roughly 98% to 99.6%. The thymic specimens were obtained from several paediatric patients, aged about 5 days to 15 months, who were having corrective cardiac surgery. The thymic tissue was dispersed, and mononuclear cells were isolated using a Histopaque-1077 density gradient. For staining, the antibodies used were anti-TCRVdelta1 clone TS8.2, anti-TCRVdelta2 clone B6, anti-CD3 clone HIT3a and anti-TCRalphabeta clone IP26. The study at large found these results: Unlike the oligoclonal repertoires in peripheral blood, the thymic TRG and TRD repertoires appeared highly polyclonal, with Gaussian CDR3 length distributions. Numerous TRG clonotypes were shared among donors (up to roughly 6.9x10^3), while TRD repertoires were essentially private (a maximum of roughly 120 shared). Despite high sort purity, 20% to 25% of thymic TRD sequences were Vdelta2 (and few Vdelta3), unlike peripheral blood Vdelta1+ controls. Because unexpected Vdelta2 sequences could lead to misinterpretation of bulk repertoire data, the authors recommended using highly purified populations and validating at the single-cell level. Because no clustering by age or sex was seen, donors were not stratified by age or sex in the analyses.

Measured from the cysteine to the phenylalanine, the CDR3 is 14 residues long. Kept here is only the CDR3 DNA, which spans 42 bases and is read in frame from base 1. CDR1 and CDR2, per the germline V gene, are EGSTGY and YDSYTSSV. Here V drops 3 bases and J drops 4 bases, and the junction holds 5 bases not matched to any gene. RNA was isolated using the RNeasy mini kit, and reverse transcription was performed with Superscript III. Multiplex PCR was used to generate CDR3 amplicons, with pooled V-gene forward primers and a constant-region reverse primer carrying Illumina adaptor overhangs. After gel purification, amplicons were indexed with Nextera index primers over around 8 extra PCR cycles and were then purified with AMPure XP beads. Sequencing of the libraries was done on an Illumina MiSeq using paired-end 250 bp reads, dual indexing and a 20% PhiX spike-in. In the paper's pipeline: Read quality was checked with FastQC, and TRG read pairs were merged using ea-utils fastq-join. Sequences were annotated with IMGT/HighV-QUEST, keeping only productive sequences with unambiguous V-gene assignment; clonotypes were defined by identical CDR3 sequence. VDJtools 1.1.1, tcR 2.2.3, Treemap and vegan Shannon diversity in R 3.4.4 were used for downstream analysis. Clone calls in TCRdb were regenerated from the public reads with CATT, after which identical DNA sequences shared one row. The V and J calls come from TCRdb's annotation, not from the publication. The sample table records tens of thousands of gamma-chain clones; more than 15% of these occur just once. Under 2% of the sample lies in the top ten.

This clone was recorded a few times. The specificity of this receptor is unknown. Per-base qualities were not stored, and no clone one base away is much larger. Rearrangement joined TRGV4 to TRGJP1. The origin of this receptor is a boy in the first two years of life who had congenital heart surgery. What was sequenced was Vdelta1+ gamma-delta thymocytes from the thymus. The cell subset or site label, read with the paper, signifies: FACS-sorted CD3+ TCRalphabeta- TCRVdelta1+ TCRVdelta2- thymocytes. Read as DNA, the sequence is TGTGCCACCTGGGATAGGGACACTGGTTGGTTCAAGATATTT. It translates to CATWDRDTGWFKIF.